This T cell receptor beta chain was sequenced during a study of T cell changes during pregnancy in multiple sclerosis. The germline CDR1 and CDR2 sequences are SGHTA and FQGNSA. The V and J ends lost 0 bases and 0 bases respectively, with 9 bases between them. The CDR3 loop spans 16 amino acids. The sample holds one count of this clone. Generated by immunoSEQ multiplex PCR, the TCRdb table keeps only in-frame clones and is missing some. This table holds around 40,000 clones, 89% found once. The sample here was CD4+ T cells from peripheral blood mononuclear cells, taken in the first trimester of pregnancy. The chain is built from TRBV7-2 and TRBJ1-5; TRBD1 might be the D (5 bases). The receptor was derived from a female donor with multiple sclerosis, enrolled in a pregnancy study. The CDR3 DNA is TGTGCCAGCAGCTTAGCAGGGACTCATAGCAATCAGCCCCAGCATTTT. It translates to CASSLAGTHSNQPQHF.